These 29 T cell receptor beta chains were all obtained from the same sample, sequenced in a study of cytomegalovirus exposure and HLA in healthy donors. PCR was performed using 60 Vbeta and 13 Jbeta primers. The assay was immunoSEQ multiplex PCR, and TCRdb's table has in-frame clones only and misses some. The table shows roughly 100,000 clones, with around three quarters occurring only once. The material sequenced was PBMCs. The receptor source for this set is a woman between 18 and 30 years old in good health and CMV-seropositive.

This clone was counted only a few times. The chain recombines TRBV9 with TRBJ2-7; TRBD1 matches at 11 bases. The J segment lost 3 bases and the V segment lost 3 bases, leaving 5 bases of the junction unmatched. This CDR3 region has 15 residues. Germline CDR1 reads SGDLS; CDR2 reads YYNGEE. The CDR3 reads CASSDGTGGSYEQYF. Written as DNA, the CDR3 is TGTGCCAGCAGCGACGGGACAGGGGGTAGCTACGAGCAGTACTTC. The complete variable domain, with remaining parts taken from reference TRBV9 and TRBJ2-7, reads DSGVTQTPKHLITATGQRVTLRCSPRSGDLSVYWYQQSLDQGLQFLIQYYNGEERAKGNILERFSAQQFPDLHSELNLSSLELGDSALYFCASSDGTGGSYEQYFGPGTRLTVT.

CDR3 region: CASSWGQVYTEAFF. The CDR3 DNA reads TGTGCCAGCAGTTGGGGACAGGTGTACACTGAAGCTTTCTTT. V and J are TRBV11-2 and TRBJ1-1; TRBD1 matches at 8 bases. In germline, CDR1 is SGHAT, CDR2 FQNNGV. The V gene end was trimmed by 6 bases and the J gene end by 3 bases; junction bases not matched to a gene: 6. This CDR3 comprises 14 residues.

This sequence joins TRBV7-2 and TRBJ2-7; 9 bases fit TRBD2. V shed 7 bases, J shed 4 bases, and the junction held 8 bases outside the gene matches. CDR1 SGHTA and CDR2 FQGNSA come from the germline V gene. This CDR3 region has 14 residues. The CDR3 nucleotides read TGTGCCAGCACCCGTAGGGCGGGAGGGTACGAGCAGTACTTC. The encoded protein is CASTRRAGGYEQYF.

This chain uses TRBV6-1 with TRBJ2-5, with 12 bases fitting TRBD2. CDR1 is MNHNS and CDR2 is SASEGT in the germline V gene. J lost 2 bases, V lost 2 bases, and 15 bases had no gene match. This CDR3 spans 20 amino acids. The CDR3, as DNA: TGTGCCAGCAGTGAATATGGACTAGCGGGAAGGGGAGGTCAGCAAGAGACCCAGTACTTC. Its translation is CASSEYGLAGRGGQQETQYF.

The gene calls are TRBV11-2 and TRBJ2-4; 7 bases match TRBD1. Germline V gene sequence: CDR1 SGHAT, CDR2 FQNNGV. CDR3 size: 16 residues. The junction had 7 bases not matched to a gene; V was cut back by 5 bases and J by 0 bases. The CDR3 loop is CASSLGQLLAKNIQYF. CDR3 sequence (DNA): TGTGCCAGCAGCCTGGGACAGCTACTAGCCAAAAACATTCAGTACTTC. Drawing the rest from reference TRBV11-2 and TRBJ2-4, the complete variable domain is EAGVAQSPRYKIIEKRQSVAFWCNPISGHATLYWYQQILGQGPKLLIQFQNNGVVDDSQLPKDRFSAERLKGVDSTLKIQPAKLEDSAVYLCASSLGQLLAKNIQYFGAGTRLSVL.

The chain is built from TRBV9 and TRBJ1-1; D is unclear. The CDR3 loop spans 13 amino acids. Trimming took 3 bases from V and 5 from J, leaving 11 bases between them. Germline loops: CDR1 SGDLS, CDR2 YYNGEE. The CDR3 loop reads CASSASGNTEAFF. The CDR3 DNA is TGTGCCAGCAGCGCCTCCGGGAATACTGAAGCTTTCTTT. Using reference TRBV9 and TRBJ1-1 for the parts outside the CDR3, the full variable domain is DSGVTQTPKHLITATGQRVTLRCSPRSGDLSVYWYQQSLDQGLQFLIQYYNGEERAKGNILERFSAQQFPDLHSELNLSSLELGDSALYFCASSASGNTEAFFGQGTRLTVV.

The chain uses TRBV15 and TRBJ2-7, with 7 bases aligning to TRBD2. Germline trimming cut 0 bases from V and 6 bases from J; bases unmatched to any gene: 2. The CDR3 covers 13 residues. Germline V gene sequence: CDR1 LNHNV, CDR2 YYDKDF (reference sequence). CDR3 loop: CATSRDWTSEQYF. CDR3 bases: TGTGCCACCAGCAGAGATTGGACTAGCGAGCAGTACTTC.

Many counts were recorded for this clone. V usage is TRBV10-3 and J usage is TRBJ2-1, with TRBD2 matching 9 bases. V dropped 0 bases and J dropped 5; count of bases not matched to a gene: 8. The CDR3 contains 17 residues. Germline values: CDR1 ENHRY, CDR2 SYGVKD. The chain's CDR3 is CAISESRASGDDNEQFF. The CDR3 coding sequence is TGTGCCATCAGTGAGTCTAGGGCTAGCGGGGACGACAATGAGCAGTTCTTC.

The chain joins TRBV10-3 to TRBJ1-3; D perhaps matches TRBD1 (5 bases). CDR3 length: 12 residues. V was shortened by 9 bases and J by 4 bases, with 10 bases between the two germline ends. Germline assignment: CDR1 ENHRY and CDR2 SYGVKD. CDR3 in amino acids: CAMTETGNTIYF. The DNA for the CDR3 is TGTGCCATGACAGAAACGGGAAACACCATATATTTT.

J is TRBJ1-1 and V is TRBV7-9, with D possibly TRBD1 on 6 matching bases. The CDR3 contains 17 residues. The germline V and J ends were trimmed by 5 bases and 4 bases, with 23 bases remaining between them. CDR1 is SEHNR, CDR2 FQNEAQ, per germline (reference sequence). The CDR3 region has the DNA TGTGCCAGCAGCGCCCTGGAGCGGGGGGGAGGGGGCACTGAAGCTTTCTTT. Amino acid sequence: CASSALERGGGGTEAFF.

V gene TRBV20-1 combines with J gene TRBJ2-1, with D unresolved. The CDR3 runs 11 residues. Trimming stripped 4 bases from V and 5 bases from J, with 6 bases between. CDR1 and CDR2 (germline): DFQATT, SNEGSKA (reference sequence). CDR3 region: CSAKENNEQFF. CDR3 bases: TGCAGTGCTAAGGAGAACAATGAGCAGTTCTTC.

The chain carries TRBV29-1 and TRBJ2-5; 11 positions match TRBD2. V was clipped by 0 bases and J by 5 bases; unmatched bases: 11. This CDR3 is built from 17 residues. The germline V gene encodes CDR1 SQVTM and CDR2 ANQGSEA. CDR3 in amino acids: CSVEDVLAGGAWETQYF. The DNA for the CDR3 is TGCAGCGTTGAAGATGTGCTAGCGGGGGGCGCATGGGAGACCCAGTACTTC.

The rearrangement uses TRBV7-3 and TRBJ1-2, with D perhaps TRBD1 (5 bases). The CDR3 totals 13 residues. Germline loops: CDR1 SGHTA, CDR2 FQGTGA. Trimming removed 1 base at V and 8 bases at J, with 11 bases between. In DNA form, the CDR3 reads TGTGCCAGCAGCTTAATTACAGGAACCGGCTACACCTTC. Translation gives CASSLITGTGYTF.

The V gene is TRBV6-5, the J gene TRBJ2-7, with a tentative D call TRBD2 (6 bases). V was cut by 10 bases and J by 3 bases, with 16 bases left in between. CDR1 MNHEY and CDR2 SVGAGI come from the germline V gene. The CDR3 has 13 amino acids. The DNA for the CDR3 is TGTGCCATCGGCCCTAGCGTAGACTACGAGCAGTACTTC. This translates into CAIGPSVDYEQYF.

V and J are TRBV11-2 and TRBJ2-7, with 7 bases that match TRBD2. This CDR3 spans 15 amino acids. Losses at the gene ends were 5 bases for V and 3 bases for J; bases not matched to a gene: 10. CDR1 and CDR2 from the germline V gene are SGHAT and FQNNGV. CDR3 sequence (DNA): TGTGCCAGCAGCCCGTTAGGCCAGCGGGGCTACGAGCAGTACTTC. The encoded protein is CASSPLGQRGYEQYF.

This clone occurred a few times. The chain uses TRBV18 and TRBJ1-2, with D perhaps matching TRBD1 (5 bases). V lost 0 bases and J 4 bases, leaving 9 bases between the germline ends. Germline V CDR1 and CDR2: KGHSH, LQKENI. CDR3 length: 14 residues. The CDR3 DNA sequence: TGTGCCAGCTCACCACCGACAGAAAGCTATGGCTACACCTTC. Residues: CASSPPTESYGYTF.

The chain links TRBV11-2 to TRBJ2-1, with D perhaps matching TRBD1 (5 bases). CDR1 is SGHAT, CDR2 FQNNGV, per germline. The CDR3 runs 17 residues. V lost 7 bases and J lost 7, with 26 bases in between. This CDR3 reads CASILGHGPSLGNEQFF. DNA of the CDR3: TGTGCCAGCATCCTCGGACACGGGCCCTCCCTGGGGAATGAGCAGTTCTTC.

This chain connects TRBV9 to TRBJ2-1, with D possibly matching TRBD2 (6 bases). This CDR3 has 15 residues. Trimming removed 1 base at V and 7 bases at J, with 15 bases between. The V gene's germline CDR1 is SGDLS and CDR2 YYNGEE. The CDR3 coding sequence is TGTGCCAGCAGCGTAATAGGCGGGGCCCTAAATGAGCAGTTCTTC. Protein sequence: CASSVIGGALNEQFF.

The rearrangement links TRBV5-1 to TRBJ2-6; 7 positions match TRBD1. V lost 0 bases and J lost 2; bases outside the gene matches: 8. Germline CDR1 reads SGHRS; CDR2 reads YFSETQ. The CDR3 spans 18 residues. In DNA, the CDR3 is TGCGCCAGCAGCTTGGCCTCGAGACAGGGCCCTGGGGCCAACGTCCTGACTTTC. It yields the protein CASSLASRQGPGANVLTF.

The chain employs TRBV5-8 and TRBJ1-5, with D uncertain. This CDR3 is built from 17 residues. The ends were cut back, 0 bases at V and 8 bases at J, with 21 bases in the middle. Looked up from germline, CDR1 is SGHTS and CDR2 is YDEGEE. CDR3 bases: TGTGCCAGCAGCTTGGCCGGGAATCTGTGGGCTAGGAAGCCCCAGCATTTT. Its protein product is CASSLAGNLWARKPQHF.

The chain couples TRBV6-5 to TRBJ1-5, with a possible D match to TRBD1 (6 bases). The CDR3 runs to 14 residues. Deletions cut 5 bases from V and 3 bases from J, with 11 bases between. CDR1 is MNHEY, CDR2 SVGAGI, per germline. CDR3 in DNA: TGTGCCAGCAGTCGTACAGGGTCCAATCAGCCCCAGCATTTT. Protein sequence: CASSRTGSNQPQHF.

This chain links TRBV5-4 with TRBJ1-4; weak D call: TRBD1 (6 bases). Trimming removed 4 bases from V and 8 bases from J, with 15 bases in between. CDR1 is SGHNT, CDR2 YYREEE, per germline (reference sequence). The CDR3 is 14 residues long. The CDR3 reads CASSVGQWGEKLFF. CDR3 nucleotides: TGTGCCAGCAGCGTTGGACAGTGGGGGGAAAAACTGTTTTTT.

V usage is TRBV2 and J usage is TRBJ1-1; D not resolved. The V end was cut by 2 bases, the J end by 7 bases, with 5 bases between. Germline V gene data show CDR1 as SNHLY and CDR2 as FYNNEI. This CDR3 is 11 amino acids long. In nucleotides, the CDR3 is TGTGCCAGCAGTGAACAGGTTGAAGCTTTCTTT. Its protein is CASSEQVEAFF.

The gene calls are TRBV5-4 and TRBJ1-6; D remains unclear. This CDR3 is 13 amino acids long. V was trimmed by 3 bases and J by 7 bases, leaving 8 bases between them. Germline lookup yields CDR1 SGHNT and CDR2 YYREEE (reference sequence). The CDR3 coding sequence is TGTGCCAGCAGCTCGTCCCCCAATTCACCCCTCCACTTT. Its translation: CASSSSPNSPLHF. Full variable domain (remainder filled in from reference TRBV5-4 and TRBJ1-6): ETGVTQSPTHLIKTRGQQVTLRCSSQSGHNTVSWYQQALGQGPQFIFQYYREEENGRGNFPPRFSGLQFPNYSSELNVNALELDDSALYLCASSSSPNSPLHFGNGTRLTVT.

This chain connects TRBV7-3 to TRBJ1-3; D may be TRBD1 (5 bases). The CDR3 has 13 amino acids. V was cut by 5 bases and J by 3 bases, with 8 bases left in between. Germline V gene lookup returns CDR1 SGHTA and CDR2 FQGTGA. The chain's CDR3 is CASSTDIGNTIYF. DNA for the CDR3: TGTGCCAGCAGCACGGACATTGGAAACACCATATATTTT.

This chain connects TRBV14 to TRBJ1-1; D gene unclear. V dropped 1 base and J dropped 3 bases, with 12 bases sitting between them. Germline V gives CDR1 SGHDN, CDR2 FVKESK. CDR3 size: 15 residues. The CDR3 spells CASSQVWASDTEAFF. The CDR3 nucleotides read TGTGCCAGCAGCCAAGTATGGGCCTCCGACACTGAAGCTTTCTTT.

The CDR3 loop reads CASSSRTGTYEQYF. CDR3 DNA: TGTGCCAGCAGCTCCAGGACAGGGACCTACGAGCAGTACTTC. The genes are TRBV7-8 and TRBJ2-7; TRBD1 matches 8 bases. Looked up from germline, CDR1 is SGHVS and CDR2 is FQNEAQ. J gave up 2 bases and V 4 bases, and 4 bases lay outside the gene matches. This CDR3 region has 14 residues.

The chain recombines TRBV29-1 with TRBJ2-7, with 7 bases lining up with TRBD1. The junction had 5 bases not matched to a gene; V was cut back by 0 bases and J by 6 bases. The germline gives CDR1 SQVTM, CDR2 ANQGSEA. The CDR3 contains 13 residues. CDR3 coding DNA: TGCAGCGTTGAAGATTCGACAGGGAGCGAGCAGTACTTC. Translated: CSVEDSTGSEQYF.

This clone was observed a few times. The chain recombines TRBV11-2 with TRBJ2-7; TRBD1 might be the D (6 bases). The CDR3 is 15 amino acids. Deletions cut 4 bases from V and 0 bases from J, with 13 bases between. The germline CDR1 and CDR2 sequences are SGHAT and FQNNGV. This CDR3 is CASSSPGDTSYEQYF. CDR3 sequence (DNA): TGTGCCAGCAGCTCCCCAGGGGATACCTCCTACGAGCAGTACTTC.